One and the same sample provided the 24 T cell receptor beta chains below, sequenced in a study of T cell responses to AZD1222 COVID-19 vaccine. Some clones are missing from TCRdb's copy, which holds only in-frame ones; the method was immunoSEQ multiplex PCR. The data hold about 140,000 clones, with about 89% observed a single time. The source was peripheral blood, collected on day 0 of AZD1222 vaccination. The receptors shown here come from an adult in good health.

CDR3: CASSSRGAGEKLFF. The CDR3 DNA sequence: TGTGCCAGCAGTTCCCGGGGGGCGGGTGAAAAACTGTTTTTT. V and J are TRBV28 and TRBJ1-4; weak D call: TRBD1 (6 bases). The germline V gene encodes CDR1 MDHEN and CDR2 SYDVKM. The CDR3 totals 14 residues. The V gene lost 4 bases and the J gene lost 7 bases, with 13 bases spanning the gap.

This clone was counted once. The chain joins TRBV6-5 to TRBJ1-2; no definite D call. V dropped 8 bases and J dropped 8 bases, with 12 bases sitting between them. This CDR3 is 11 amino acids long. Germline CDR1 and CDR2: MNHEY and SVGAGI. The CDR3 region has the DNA TGTGCCAGCGGGGAGGGAGGCGGCTACACCTTC. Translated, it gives CASGEGGGYTF.

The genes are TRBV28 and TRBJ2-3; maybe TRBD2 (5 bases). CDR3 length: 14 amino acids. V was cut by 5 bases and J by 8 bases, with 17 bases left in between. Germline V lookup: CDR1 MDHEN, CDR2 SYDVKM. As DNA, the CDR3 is TGTGCCAGCAGTCCCCTTCGGACGGGAATTACGCAGTATTTT. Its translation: CASSPLRTGITQYF.

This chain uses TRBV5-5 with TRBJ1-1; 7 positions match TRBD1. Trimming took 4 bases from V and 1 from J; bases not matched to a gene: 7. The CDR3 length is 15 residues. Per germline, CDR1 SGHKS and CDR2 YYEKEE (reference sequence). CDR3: CASSPRSGGNTEAFF. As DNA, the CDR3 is TGTGCCAGCAGCCCGAGGTCAGGGGGGAACACTGAAGCTTTCTTT.

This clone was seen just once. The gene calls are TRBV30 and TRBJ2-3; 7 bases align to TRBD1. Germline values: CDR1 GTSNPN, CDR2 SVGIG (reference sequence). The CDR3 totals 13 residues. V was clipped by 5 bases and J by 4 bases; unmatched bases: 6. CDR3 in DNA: TGTGCCTGGGACAGGGCGGGTGCAGATACGCAGTATTTT. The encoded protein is CAWDRAGADTQYF.

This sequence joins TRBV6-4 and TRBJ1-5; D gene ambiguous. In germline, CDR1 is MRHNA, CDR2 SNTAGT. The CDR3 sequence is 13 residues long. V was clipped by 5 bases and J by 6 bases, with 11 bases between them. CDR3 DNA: TGTGCCAGCAGTACCGAGGTTGGTCAGCCCCAGCATTTT. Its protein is CASSTEVGQPQHF.

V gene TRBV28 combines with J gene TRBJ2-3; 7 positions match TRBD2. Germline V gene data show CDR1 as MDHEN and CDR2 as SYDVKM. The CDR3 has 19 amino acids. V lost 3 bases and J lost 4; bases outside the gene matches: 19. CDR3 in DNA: TGTGCCAGCAGTTTTGGTTCCGGCGGGAGCCTCGGGAAATCAGATACGCAGTATTTT. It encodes CASSFGSGGSLGKSDTQYF. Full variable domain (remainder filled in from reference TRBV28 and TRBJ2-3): DVKVTQSSRYLVKRTGEKVFLECVQDMDHENMFWYRQDPGLGLRLIYFSYDVKMKEKGDIPEGYSVSREKKERFSLILESASTNQTSMYLCASSFGSGGSLGKSDTQYFGPGTRLTVL.

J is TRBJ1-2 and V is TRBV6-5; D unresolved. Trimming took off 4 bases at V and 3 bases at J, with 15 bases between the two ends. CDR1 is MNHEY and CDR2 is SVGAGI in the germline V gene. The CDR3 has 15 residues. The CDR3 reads CASSFWSSGDYGYTF. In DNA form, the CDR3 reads TGTGCCAGCAGTTTCTGGTCATCCGGGGACTATGGCTACACCTTC.

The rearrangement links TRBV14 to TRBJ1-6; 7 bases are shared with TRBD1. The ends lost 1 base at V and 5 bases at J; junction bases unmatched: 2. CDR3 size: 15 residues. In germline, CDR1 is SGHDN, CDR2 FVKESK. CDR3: CASSQVGTDNSPLHF. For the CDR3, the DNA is TGTGCCAGCAGCCAAGTAGGGACAGATAATTCACCCCTCCACTTT.

CDR3: CASSQEGLAGDFRETQYF. The CDR3 DNA reads as TGTGCCAGCAGCCAAGAGGGACTAGCGGGAGACTTTCGAGAGACCCAGTACTTC. The V and J genes are TRBV3-1 (or the pseudogene TRBV3-2) and TRBJ2-5; TRBD2 matches at 14 bases. This CDR3 has 18 amino acids. Per the germline V gene, CDR1 is LGHDT and CDR2 is YNNKEL (reference sequence). V trimming: 0 bases; J trimming: 4 bases; junction bases outside the gene matches: 7.

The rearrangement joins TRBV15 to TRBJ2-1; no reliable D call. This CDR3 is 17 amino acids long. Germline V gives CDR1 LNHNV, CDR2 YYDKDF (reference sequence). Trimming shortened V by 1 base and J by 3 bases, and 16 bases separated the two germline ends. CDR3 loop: CATSRGEDLTYYNEQFF. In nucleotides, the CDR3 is TGTGCCACCAGCAGAGGCGAGGACCTAACCTACTACAATGAGCAGTTCTTC.

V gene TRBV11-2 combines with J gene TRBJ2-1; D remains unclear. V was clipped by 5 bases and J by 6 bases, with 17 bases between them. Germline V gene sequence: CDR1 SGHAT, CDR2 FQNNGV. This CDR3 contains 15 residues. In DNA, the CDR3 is TGTGCCAGCAGCGGACGACTGGTCCTGGGCAATGAGCAGTTCTTC. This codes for CASSGRLVLGNEQFF.

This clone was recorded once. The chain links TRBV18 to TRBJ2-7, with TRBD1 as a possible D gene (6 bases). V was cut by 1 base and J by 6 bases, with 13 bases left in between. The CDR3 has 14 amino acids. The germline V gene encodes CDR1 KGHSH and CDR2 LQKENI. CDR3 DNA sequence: TGTGCCAGCTCACCACTCGAACAGGGCCCCGAGCAGTACTTC. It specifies CASSPLEQGPEQYF.

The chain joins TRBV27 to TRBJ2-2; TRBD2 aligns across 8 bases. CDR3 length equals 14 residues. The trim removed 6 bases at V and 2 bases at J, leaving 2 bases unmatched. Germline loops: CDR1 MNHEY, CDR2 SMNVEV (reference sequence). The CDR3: CASRRGGNTGELFF. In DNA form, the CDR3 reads TGTGCCAGCAGACGGGGGGGCAACACCGGGGAGCTGTTTTTT.

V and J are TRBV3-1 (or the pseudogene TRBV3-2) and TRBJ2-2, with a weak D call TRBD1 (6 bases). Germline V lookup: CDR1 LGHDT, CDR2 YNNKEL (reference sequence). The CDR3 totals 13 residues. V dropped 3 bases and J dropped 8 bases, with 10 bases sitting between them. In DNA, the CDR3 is TGTGCCAGCAGCCAGTCTGACAGGGGGGAGCTGTTTTTT. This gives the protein CASSQSDRGELFF.

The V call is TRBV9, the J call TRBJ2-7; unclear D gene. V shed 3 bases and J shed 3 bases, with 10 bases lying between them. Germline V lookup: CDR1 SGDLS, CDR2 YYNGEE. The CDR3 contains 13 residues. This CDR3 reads CASSGDNNYEQYF. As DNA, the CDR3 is TGTGCCAGCAGCGGCGACAACAACTACGAGCAGTACTTC.

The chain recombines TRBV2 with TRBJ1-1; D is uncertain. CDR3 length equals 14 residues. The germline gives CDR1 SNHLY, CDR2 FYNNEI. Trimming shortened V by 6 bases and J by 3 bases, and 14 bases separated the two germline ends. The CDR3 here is CASRAGSWDTEAFF. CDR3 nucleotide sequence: TGTGCCAGCAGAGCTGGCTCCTGGGACACTGAAGCTTTCTTT.

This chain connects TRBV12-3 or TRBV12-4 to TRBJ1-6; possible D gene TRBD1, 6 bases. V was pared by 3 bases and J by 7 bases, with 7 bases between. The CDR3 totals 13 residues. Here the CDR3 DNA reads TGTGCCAGCAGTTTCACAGGGAATTCACCCCTCCACTTT. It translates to CASSFTGNSPLHF.

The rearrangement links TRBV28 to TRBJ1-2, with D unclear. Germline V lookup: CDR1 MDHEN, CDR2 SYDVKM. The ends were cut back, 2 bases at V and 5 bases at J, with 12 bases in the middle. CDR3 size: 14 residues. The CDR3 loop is CASSLNSGRYGYTF. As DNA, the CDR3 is TGTGCCAGCAGTTTAAATTCAGGCCGATATGGCTACACCTTC.

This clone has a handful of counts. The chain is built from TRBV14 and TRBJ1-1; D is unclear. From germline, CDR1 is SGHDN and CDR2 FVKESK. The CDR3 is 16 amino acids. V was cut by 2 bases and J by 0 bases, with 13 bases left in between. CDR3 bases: TGTGCCAGCAGCCAAAAGCGAGGGTCCATGAACACTGAAGCTTTCTTT. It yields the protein CASSQKRGSMNTEAFF.

The CDR3: CASSPLPGLLYGYTF. As DNA, the CDR3 is TGTGCCAGCAGTCCCTTACCGGGACTCCTGTATGGCTACACCTTC. V is TRBV6-4 and J is TRBJ1-2, with D perhaps matching TRBD1 (5 bases). V was trimmed by 5 bases and J by 5 bases, leaving 18 bases between them. This CDR3 comprises 15 residues. Germline V lookup: CDR1 MRHNA, CDR2 SNTAGT.

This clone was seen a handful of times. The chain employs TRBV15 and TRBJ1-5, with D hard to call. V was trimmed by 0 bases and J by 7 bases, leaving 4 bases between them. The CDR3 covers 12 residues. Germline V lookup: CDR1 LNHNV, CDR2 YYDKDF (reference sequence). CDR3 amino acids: CATSRDFQPQHF. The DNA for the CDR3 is TGTGCCACCAGCAGAGATTTCCAGCCCCAGCATTTT. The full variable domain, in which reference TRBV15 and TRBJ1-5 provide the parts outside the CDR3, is DAMVIQNPRYQVTQFGKPVTLSCSQTLNHNVMYWYQQKSSQAPKLLFHYYDKDFNNEADTPDNFQSRRPNTSFCFLDIRSPGLGDTAMYLCATSRDFQPQHFGDGTRLSIL.

CDR3 sequence (DNA): TGTGCCAGTAGTATAGCCCACGTCTACGAGCAGTACTTC. Amino acids: CASSIAHVYEQYF. The rearrangement uses TRBV19 and TRBJ2-7; the D is unclear. The ends were cut back, 1 base at V and 3 bases at J, with 7 bases in the middle. Germline-derived CDR1 and CDR2 are LNHDA and SQIVND (reference sequence). This CDR3 has 13 residues.

The CDR3, as DNA: TGCAGCGTTGATCGGTCAGTCCGCACAGATACGCAGTATTTT. It encodes CSVDRSVRTDTQYF. The chain couples TRBV29-1 to TRBJ2-3; D gene ambiguous. Trimming shortened V by 3 bases and J by 1 base, and 11 bases separated the two germline ends. Germline V lookup: CDR1 SQVTM, CDR2 ANQGSEA. CDR3 length: 14 amino acids.